Only one count was recorded for the clone carrying this T cell receptor (beta chain). Relative to the germline gene, one junction end is altered; a read error may explain this. The data are from a study of CD8+CD57+ T cells in acquired aplastic anemia. Both TCR beta VDJ combination and CDR3 sequence profiling were carried out. Genomic DNA was the template for this profiling. TCRdb independently ran MiXCR on the reads; one entry per CDR3 protein. The sample lists 350,000 to 450,000 distinct CDR3 sequences; around 72% were seen once. The germline V gene has CDR1 SNHLY and CDR2 FYNNEI. The CDR3 runs 14 residues.

The clonotype comes from a human donor in good health, serving as a control. The V gene is TRBV2, the J gene TRBJ1-1, with 10 bases lining up with TRBD1. Sequenced material: sorted CD4+, CD8+, or CD8+CD57+ T cells (not recorded which) from PBMCs. CDR3 loop: CASATGGRNQHQHF. The DNA of the CDR3 is TGTGCCAGCGCGACAGGGGGCAGGAACCAGCACCAGCACTTT.